This T cell receptor beta chain was obtained from a study of CD8 T cells in Susac syndrome. The CDR3 spans 15 residues. CDR1 and CDR2 from the germline V gene are MNHEY and SVGAGI. Losses at the gene ends were 4 bases for V and 0 bases for J; bases not matched to a gene: 4. After extraction with the RNeasy kit, roughly 0.5 to 1 ug of the RNA was reverse transcribed using random hexamers. In TCRdb, the immunoSEQ multiplex PCR reads were re-called with MiXCR into one record per CDR3 protein. The data hold 95,000 or so distinct CDR3 sequences, with around 93% observed a single time. Healthy donors formed controls matched for age and sex.

The chain carries TRBV6-5 and TRBJ2-3; TRBD1 matches 7 bases. The sequencing input was CD8+ T cells from PBMCs. The sequence was obtained from a human donor in good health. The CDR3 sequence: CASSSGQASTDTQYF. Here the CDR3 DNA reads TGTGCCAGCAGTTCCGGACAGGCGAGCACAGATACGCAGTATTTT.